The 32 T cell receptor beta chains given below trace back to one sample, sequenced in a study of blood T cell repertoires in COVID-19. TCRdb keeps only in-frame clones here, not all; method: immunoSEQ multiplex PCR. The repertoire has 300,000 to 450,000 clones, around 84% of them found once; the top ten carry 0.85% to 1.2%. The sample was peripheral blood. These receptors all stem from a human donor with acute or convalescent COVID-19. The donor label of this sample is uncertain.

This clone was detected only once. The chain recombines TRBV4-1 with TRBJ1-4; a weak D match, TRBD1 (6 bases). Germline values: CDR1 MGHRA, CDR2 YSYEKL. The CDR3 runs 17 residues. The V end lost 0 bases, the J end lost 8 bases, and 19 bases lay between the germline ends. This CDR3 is CASSQDRETAQGEKLFF. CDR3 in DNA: TGCGCCAGCAGCCAAGATAGAGAGACAGCACAGGGAGAAAAACTGTTTTTT.

The CDR3 loop reads CASSGVLGTSPYEQYF. The CDR3 DNA is TGTGCCAGCTCAGGGGTCCTAGGAACCTCCCCCTACGAGCAGTACTTC. The chain has TRBV27 and TRBJ2-7; TRBD1 might be the D (6 bases). CDR1 is MNHEY, CDR2 SMNVEV, per germline (reference sequence). Trimming removed 8 bases at V and 2 bases at J, with 22 bases between. The CDR3 loop spans 16 amino acids.

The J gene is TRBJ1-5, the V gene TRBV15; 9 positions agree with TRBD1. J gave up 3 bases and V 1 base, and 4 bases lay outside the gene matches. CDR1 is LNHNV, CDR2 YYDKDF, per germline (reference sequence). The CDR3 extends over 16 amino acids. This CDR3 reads CATSRADRGVNQPQHF. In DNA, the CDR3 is TGTGCCACCAGCAGAGCGGACAGGGGAGTCAATCAGCCCCAGCATTTT. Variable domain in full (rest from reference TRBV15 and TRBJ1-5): DAMVIQNPRYQVTQFGKPVTLSCSQTLNHNVMYWYQQKSSQAPKLLFHYYDKDFNNEADTPDNFQSRRPNTSFCFLDIRSPGLGDTAMYLCATSRADRGVNQPQHFGDGTRLSIL.

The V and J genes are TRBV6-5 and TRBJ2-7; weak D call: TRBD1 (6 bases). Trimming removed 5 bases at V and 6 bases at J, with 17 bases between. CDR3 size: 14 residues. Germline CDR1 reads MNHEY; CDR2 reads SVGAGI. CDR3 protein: CASSLQGRGGEQYF. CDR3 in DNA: TGTGCCAGCAGTCTACAGGGTAGGGGTGGCGAGCAGTACTTC.

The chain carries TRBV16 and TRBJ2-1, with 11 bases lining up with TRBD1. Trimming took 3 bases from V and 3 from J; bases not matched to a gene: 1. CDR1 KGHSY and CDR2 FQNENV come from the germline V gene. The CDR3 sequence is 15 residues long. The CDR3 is CASSHGTGGYNEQFF. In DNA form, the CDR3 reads TGTGCCAGCAGCCACGGGACAGGGGGCTACAATGAGCAGTTCTTC. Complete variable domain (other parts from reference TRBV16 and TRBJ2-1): GEEVAQTPKHLVRGEGQKAKLYCAPIKGHSYVFWYQQVLKNEFKFLISFQNENVFDETGMPKERFSAKCLPNSPCSLEIQATKLEDSAVYFCASSHGTGGYNEQFFGPGTRLTVL.

The DNA of the CDR3 is TGCGCCAGCAGCGGGGGACAGGGAGACTATGGCTACACCTTC. Encoded protein: CASSGGQGDYGYTF. The V call is TRBV5-1, the J call TRBJ1-2; 9 nucleotides agree with TRBD1. CDR1 is SGHRS and CDR2 is YFSETQ in the germline V gene. The CDR3 is made up of 14 amino acids. Germline trimming cut 4 bases from V and 3 bases from J; bases unmatched to any gene: 4.

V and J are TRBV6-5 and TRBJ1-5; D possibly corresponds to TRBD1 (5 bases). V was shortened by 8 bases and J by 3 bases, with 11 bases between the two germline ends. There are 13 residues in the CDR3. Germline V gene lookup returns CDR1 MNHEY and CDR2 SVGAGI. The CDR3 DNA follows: TGTGCCAGCCGAAGACAGAACAATCAGCCCCAGCATTTT. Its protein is CASRRQNNQPQHF.

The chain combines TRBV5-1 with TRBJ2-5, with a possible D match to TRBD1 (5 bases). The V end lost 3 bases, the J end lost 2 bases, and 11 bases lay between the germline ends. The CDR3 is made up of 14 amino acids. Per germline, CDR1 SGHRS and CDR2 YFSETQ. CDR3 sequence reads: CASSSTDSQETQYF. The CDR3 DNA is TGCGCCAGCAGCTCCACCGACAGTCAAGAGACCCAGTACTTC.

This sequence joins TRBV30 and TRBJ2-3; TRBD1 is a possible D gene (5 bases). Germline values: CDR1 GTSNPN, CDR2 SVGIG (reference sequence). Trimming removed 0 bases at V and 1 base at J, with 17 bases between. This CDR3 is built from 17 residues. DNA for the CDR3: TGTGCCTGGAGTGTAATGTTACGGACACCCCGCACAGATACGCAGTATTTT. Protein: CAWSVMLRTPRTDTQYF.

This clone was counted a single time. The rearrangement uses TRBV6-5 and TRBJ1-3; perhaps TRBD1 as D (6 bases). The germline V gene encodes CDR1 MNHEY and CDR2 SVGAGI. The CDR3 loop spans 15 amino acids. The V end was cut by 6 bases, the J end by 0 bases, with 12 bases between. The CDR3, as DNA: TGTGCCAGCAGCTCCGACAGGAGCTCTGGAAACACCATATATTTT. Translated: CASSSDRSSGNTIYF.

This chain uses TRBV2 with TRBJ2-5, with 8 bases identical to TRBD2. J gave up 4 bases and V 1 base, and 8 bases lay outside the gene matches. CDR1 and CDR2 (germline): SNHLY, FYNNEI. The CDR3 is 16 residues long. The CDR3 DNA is TGTGCCAGCAGTGAAGAGGCCCCGGGGGGGGGAGAGACCCAGTACTTC. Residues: CASSEEAPGGGETQYF.

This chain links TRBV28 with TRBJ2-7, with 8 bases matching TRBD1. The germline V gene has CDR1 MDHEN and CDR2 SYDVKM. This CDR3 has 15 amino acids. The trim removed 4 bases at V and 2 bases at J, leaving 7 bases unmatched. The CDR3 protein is CASSSTGAVPYEQYF. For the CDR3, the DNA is TGTGCCAGCAGTTCGACAGGGGCCGTCCCCTACGAGCAGTACTTC.

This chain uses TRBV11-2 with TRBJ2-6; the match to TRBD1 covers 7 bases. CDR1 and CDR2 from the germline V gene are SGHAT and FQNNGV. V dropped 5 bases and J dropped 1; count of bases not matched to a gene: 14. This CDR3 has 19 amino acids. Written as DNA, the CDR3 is TGTGCCAGCAGCCAGGGACAGAGGGGTTTCATTTCTGGGGCCAACGTCCTGACTTTC. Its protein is CASSQGQRGFISGANVLTF.

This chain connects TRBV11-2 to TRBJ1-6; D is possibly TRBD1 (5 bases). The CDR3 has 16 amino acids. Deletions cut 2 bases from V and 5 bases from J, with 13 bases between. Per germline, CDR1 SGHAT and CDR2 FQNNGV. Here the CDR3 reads CASSLTMGPDNSPLHF. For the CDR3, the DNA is TGTGCCAGCAGCTTAACGATGGGGCCGGATAATTCACCCCTCCACTTT.

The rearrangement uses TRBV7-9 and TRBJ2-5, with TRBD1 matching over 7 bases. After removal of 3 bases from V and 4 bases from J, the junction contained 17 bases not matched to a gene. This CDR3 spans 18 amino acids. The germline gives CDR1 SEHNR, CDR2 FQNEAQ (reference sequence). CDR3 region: CASSFPGTRQGGGETQYF. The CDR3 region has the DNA TGTGCCAGCAGCTTTCCCGGAACAAGACAGGGTGGGGGAGAGACCCAGTACTTC.

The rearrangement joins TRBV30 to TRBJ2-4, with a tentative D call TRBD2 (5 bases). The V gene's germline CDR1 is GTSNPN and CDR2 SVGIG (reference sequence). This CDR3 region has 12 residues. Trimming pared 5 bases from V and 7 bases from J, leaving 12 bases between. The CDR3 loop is CAWETGGNIQYF. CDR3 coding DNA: TGTGCCTGGGAGACGGGCGGGAACATTCAGTACTTC.

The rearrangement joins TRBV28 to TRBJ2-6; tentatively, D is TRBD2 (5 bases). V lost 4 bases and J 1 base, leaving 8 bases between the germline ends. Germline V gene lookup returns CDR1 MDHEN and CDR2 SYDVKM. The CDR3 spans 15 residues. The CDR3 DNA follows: TGTGCCAGCAGTTCCGGGGTGTCTGGGGCCAACGTCCTGACTTTC. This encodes CASSSGVSGANVLTF.

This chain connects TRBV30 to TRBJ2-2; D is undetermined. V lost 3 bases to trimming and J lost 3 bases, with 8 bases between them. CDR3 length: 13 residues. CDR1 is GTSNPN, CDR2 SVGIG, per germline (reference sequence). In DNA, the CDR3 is TGTGCCTGGAGAGAACAGTACACCGGGGAGCTGTTTTTT. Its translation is CAWREQYTGELFF.

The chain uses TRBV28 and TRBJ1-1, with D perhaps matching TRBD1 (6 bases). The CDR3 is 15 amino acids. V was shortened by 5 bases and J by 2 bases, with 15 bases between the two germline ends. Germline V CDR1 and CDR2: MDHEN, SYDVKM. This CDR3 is CASSRGTGFNTEAFF. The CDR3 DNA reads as TGTGCCAGCAGTAGGGGAACAGGGTTTAACACTGAAGCTTTCTTT.

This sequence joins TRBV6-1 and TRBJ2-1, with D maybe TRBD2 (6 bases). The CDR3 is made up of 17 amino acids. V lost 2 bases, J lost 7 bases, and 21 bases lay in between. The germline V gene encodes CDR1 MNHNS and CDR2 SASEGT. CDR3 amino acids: CASSEWSYRRAGNEQFF. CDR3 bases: TGTGCCAGCAGTGAATGGTCTTACAGACGGGCGGGGAATGAGCAGTTCTTC.

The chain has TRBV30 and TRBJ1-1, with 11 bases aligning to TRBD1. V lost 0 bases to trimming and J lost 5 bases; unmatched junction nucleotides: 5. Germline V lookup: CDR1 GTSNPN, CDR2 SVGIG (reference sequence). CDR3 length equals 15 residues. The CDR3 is CAWSVGGQGETEAFF. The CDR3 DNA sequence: TGTGCCTGGAGTGTGGGGGGACAGGGGGAAACTGAAGCTTTCTTT.

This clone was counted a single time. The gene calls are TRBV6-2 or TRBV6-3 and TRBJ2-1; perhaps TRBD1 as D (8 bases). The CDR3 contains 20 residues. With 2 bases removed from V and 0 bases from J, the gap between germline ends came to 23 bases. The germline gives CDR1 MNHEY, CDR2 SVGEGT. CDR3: CASSYPSGTGGGVSYNEQFF. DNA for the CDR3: TGTGCCAGCAGTTACCCCTCCGGGACAGGAGGGGGGGTCTCCTACAATGAGCAGTTCTTC.

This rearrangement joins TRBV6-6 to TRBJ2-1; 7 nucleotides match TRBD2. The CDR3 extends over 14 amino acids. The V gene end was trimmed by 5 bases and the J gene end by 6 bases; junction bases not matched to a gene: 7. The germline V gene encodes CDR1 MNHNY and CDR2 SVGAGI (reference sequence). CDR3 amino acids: CASSPNWGGNEQFF. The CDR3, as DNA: TGTGCCAGCAGTCCCAATTGGGGGGGCAATGAGCAGTTCTTC.

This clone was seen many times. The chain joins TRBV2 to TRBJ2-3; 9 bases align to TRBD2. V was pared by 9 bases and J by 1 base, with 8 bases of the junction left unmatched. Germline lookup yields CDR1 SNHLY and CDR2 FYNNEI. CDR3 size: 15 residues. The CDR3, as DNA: TGTGCCAGAAAAGGGGTAGCGGGAGGCACAGATACGCAGTATTTT. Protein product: CARKGVAGGTDTQYF.

The CDR3 loop reads CASSRQGQYTEAFF. The CDR3 DNA reads TGTGCCAGCAGCCGCCAGGGGCAGTACACTGAAGCTTTCTTT. The V call is TRBV3-1 (or the pseudogene TRBV3-2), the J call TRBJ1-1, with D possibly matching TRBD1 (6 bases). From germline, CDR1 is LGHDT and CDR2 YNNKEL (reference sequence). V was pared by 4 bases and J by 3 bases, with 12 bases between. The CDR3 runs 14 residues.

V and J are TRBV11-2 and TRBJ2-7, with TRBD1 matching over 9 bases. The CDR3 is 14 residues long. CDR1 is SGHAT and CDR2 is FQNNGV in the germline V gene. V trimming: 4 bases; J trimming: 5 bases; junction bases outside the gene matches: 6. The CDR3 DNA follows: TGTGCCAGCAGCTCCGTGGACAGGGGCCACGAGCAGTACTTC. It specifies CASSSVDRGHEQYF. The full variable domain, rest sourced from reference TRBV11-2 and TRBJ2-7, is EAGVAQSPRYKIIEKRQSVAFWCNPISGHATLYWYQQILGQGPKLLIQFQNNGVVDDSQLPKDRFSAERLKGVDSTLKIQPAKLEDSAVYLCASSSVDRGHEQYFGPGTRLTVT.

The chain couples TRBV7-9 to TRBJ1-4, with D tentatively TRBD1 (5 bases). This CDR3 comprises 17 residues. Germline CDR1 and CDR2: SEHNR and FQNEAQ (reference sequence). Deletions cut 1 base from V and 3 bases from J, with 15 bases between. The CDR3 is CASSLVRFQGANEKLFF. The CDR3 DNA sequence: TGTGCCAGCAGCTTAGTCCGTTTCCAGGGTGCTAATGAAAAACTGTTTTTT. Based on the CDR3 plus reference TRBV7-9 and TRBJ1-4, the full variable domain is DTGVSQNPRHKITKRGQNVTFRCDPISEHNRLYWYRQTLGQGPEFLTYFQNEAQLEKSRLLSDRFSAERPKGSFSTLEIQRTEQGDSAMYLCASSLVRFQGANEKLFFGSGTQLSVL.

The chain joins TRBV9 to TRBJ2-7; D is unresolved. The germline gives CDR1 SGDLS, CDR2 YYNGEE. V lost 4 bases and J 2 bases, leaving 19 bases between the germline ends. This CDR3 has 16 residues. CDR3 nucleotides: TGTGCCAGCAGCCCCAGAGGTGCATCTCCCCCCTACGAGCAGTACTTC. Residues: CASSPRGASPPYEQYF.

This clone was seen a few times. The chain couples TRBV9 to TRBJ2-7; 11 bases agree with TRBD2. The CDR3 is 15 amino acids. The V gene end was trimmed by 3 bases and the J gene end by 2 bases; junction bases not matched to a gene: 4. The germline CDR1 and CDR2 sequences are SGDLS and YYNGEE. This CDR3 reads CASSAGTSGPYEQYF. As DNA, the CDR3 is TGTGCCAGCAGCGCCGGGACTAGCGGTCCCTACGAGCAGTACTTC. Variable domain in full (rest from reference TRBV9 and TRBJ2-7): DSGVTQTPKHLITATGQRVTLRCSPRSGDLSVYWYQQSLDQGLQFLIQYYNGEERAKGNILERFSAQQFPDLHSELNLSSLELGDSALYFCASSAGTSGPYEQYFGPGTRLTVT.

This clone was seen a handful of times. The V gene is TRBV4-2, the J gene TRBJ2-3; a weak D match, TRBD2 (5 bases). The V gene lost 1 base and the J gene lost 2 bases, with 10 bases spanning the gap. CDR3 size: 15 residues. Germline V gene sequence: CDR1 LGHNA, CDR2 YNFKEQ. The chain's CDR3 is CASSQGLSDTDTQYF. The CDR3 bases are TGTGCCAGCAGCCAAGGTCTTAGCGACACAGATACGCAGTATTTT.

The CDR3 nucleotides read TGTGCCAGCAGCAGCGACAGGGGAGGCGCACCCCTCCACTTT. It encodes CASSSDRGGAPLHF. The chain recombines TRBV7-9 with TRBJ1-6, with 8 bases fitting TRBD1. CDR1 is SEHNR and CDR2 is FQNEAQ in the germline V gene (reference sequence). The CDR3 loop spans 14 amino acids. V gave up 5 bases and J gave up 11 bases; unmatched junction bases: 8.

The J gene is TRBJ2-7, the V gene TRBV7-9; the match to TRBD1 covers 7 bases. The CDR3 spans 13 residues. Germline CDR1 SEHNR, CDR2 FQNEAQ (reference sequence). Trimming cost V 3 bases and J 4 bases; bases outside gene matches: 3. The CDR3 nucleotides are TGTGCCAGCAGCTTGGGACAGAGATACGAGCAGTACTTC. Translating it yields CASSLGQRYEQYF. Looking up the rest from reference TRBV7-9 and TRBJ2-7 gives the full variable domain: DTGVSQNPRHKITKRGQNVTFRCDPISEHNRLYWYRQTLGQGPEFLTYFQNEAQLEKSRLLSDRFSAERPKGSFSTLEIQRTEQGDSAMYLCASSLGQRYEQYFGPGTRLTVT.